The T cell receptor (beta chain) described here comes from a study of T cells in Graves' hyperthyroidism and ophthalmopathy. CDR1 and CDR2 (germline): KGHSH, LQKENI. This CDR3 is 13 amino acids long. Trimming took off 1 base at V and 2 bases at J, with 5 bases between the two ends. This clonotype was counted at least ten times. Using RNA transcripts as the source, TCR beta CDR3 regions were amplified. HTBI primers were employed in a first-round RT-PCR of the TCR CDR3. TCRdb processed the multiplex PCR reads anew with MiXCR; each CDR3 protein has one entry. The sample holds around 450,000 distinct CDR3 sequences, 15% to 19% seen once.

Sample: blood. The chain joins TRBV18 to TRBJ1-1, with unresolved D. The receptor comes from a woman younger than 35 with Graves' hyperthyroidism. In DNA form, the CDR3 reads TGTGCCAGCTCACCACTTATCAACACTGAAGCTTTCTTT. It translates to CASSPLINTEAFF.